This TCR beta chain was sequenced in a study of CD8 T cells in Susac syndrome. Study conclusions and caveats: Only a relatively small number of individuals were included in the TCR sequencing and HLA analysis.

CD8+ and CD4+ T cells taken from blood had their TCR beta sequenced. The authors negatively isolated CD8+ and CD4+ T cells and FACS-enriched TEMRA cells. A word on this clonotype: Its antigen is currently unknown.

Between the trimmed V and J ends, which lost 7 bases and 3 bases, there was a span of 12 bases. The CDR3 runs to 13 residues. Germline V gene data show CDR1 as SNHLY and CDR2 as FYNNEI. Random hexamers were used to reverse transcribe an amount of roughly 0.5 to 1 ug RNA. The method of amplification for TCR beta CDR3 was immunoSEQ multiplex PCR, covering 54 Vbeta and 13 Jbeta. TCRdb independently ran MiXCR on the immunoSEQ multiplex PCR reads; one entry per CDR3 protein. The repertoire has some 190,000 distinct CDR3 sequences, approximately 95% of them found once; the top ten carry 0.1%. The source material was CD4+ T cells from PBMCs. This rearrangement joins TRBV2 to TRBJ2-5; D unresolved. This receptor was obtained from a human donor in good health. CDR3 residues: CASNQDMEETQYF. CDR3 bases: TGTGCCAGCAACCAGGATATGGAAGAGACCCAGTACTTC.